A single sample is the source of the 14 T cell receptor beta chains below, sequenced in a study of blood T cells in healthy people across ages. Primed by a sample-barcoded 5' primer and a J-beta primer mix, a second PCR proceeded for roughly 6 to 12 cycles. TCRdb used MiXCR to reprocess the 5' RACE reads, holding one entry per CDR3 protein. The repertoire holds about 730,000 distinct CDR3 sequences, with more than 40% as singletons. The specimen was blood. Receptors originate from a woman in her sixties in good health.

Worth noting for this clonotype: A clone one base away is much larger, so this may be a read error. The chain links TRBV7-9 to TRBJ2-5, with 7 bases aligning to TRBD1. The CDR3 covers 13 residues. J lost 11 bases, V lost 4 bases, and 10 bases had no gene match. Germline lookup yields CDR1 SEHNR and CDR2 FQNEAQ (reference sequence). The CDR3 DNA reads TGTGCCAGCAGCTCACAGGGGCGGTACAAGCAGTACTTC. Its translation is CASSSQGRYKQYF.

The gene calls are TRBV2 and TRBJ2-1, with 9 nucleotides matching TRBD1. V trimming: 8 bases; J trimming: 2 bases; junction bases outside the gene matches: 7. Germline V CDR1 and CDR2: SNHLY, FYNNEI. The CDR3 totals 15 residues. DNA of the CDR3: TGTGCCAGCGGCCAGACAGGGGGGCCCTACAATGAGCAGTTCTTC. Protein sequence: CASGQTGGPYNEQFF. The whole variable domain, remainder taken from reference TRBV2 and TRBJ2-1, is EPEVTQTPSHQVTQMGQEVILRCVPISNHLYFYWYRQILGQKVEFLVSFYNNEISEKSEIFDDQFSVERPDGSNFTLKIRSTKLEDSAMYFCASGQTGGPYNEQFFGPGTRLTVL.

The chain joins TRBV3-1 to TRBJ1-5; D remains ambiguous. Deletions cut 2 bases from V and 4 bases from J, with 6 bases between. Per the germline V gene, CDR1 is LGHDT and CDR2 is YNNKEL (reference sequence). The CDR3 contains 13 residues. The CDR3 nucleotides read TGTGCCAGCAGCCAAATGGGGAATCAGCCCCAGCATTTT. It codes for CASSQMGNQPQHF. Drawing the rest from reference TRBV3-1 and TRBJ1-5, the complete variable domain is DTAVSQTPKYLVTQMGNDKSIKCEQNLGHDTMYWYKQDSKKFLKIMFSYNNKELIINETVPNRFSPKSPDKAHLNLHINSLELGDSAVYFCASSQMGNQPQHFGDGTRLSIL.

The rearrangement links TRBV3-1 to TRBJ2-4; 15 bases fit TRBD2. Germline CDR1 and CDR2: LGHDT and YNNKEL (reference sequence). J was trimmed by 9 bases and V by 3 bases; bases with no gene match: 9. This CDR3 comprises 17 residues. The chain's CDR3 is CASSQGLAGGLGCIQYF. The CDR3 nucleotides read TGTGCCAGCAGCCAGGGACTAGCGGGAGGACTCGGATGCATTCAGTACTTC. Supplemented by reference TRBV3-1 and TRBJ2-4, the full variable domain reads DTAVSQTPKYLVTQMGNDKSIKCEQNLGHDTMYWYKQDSKKFLKIMFSYNNKELIINETVPNRFSPKSPDKAHLNLHINSLELGDSAVYFCASSQGLAGGLGCIQYFGAGTRLSVL.

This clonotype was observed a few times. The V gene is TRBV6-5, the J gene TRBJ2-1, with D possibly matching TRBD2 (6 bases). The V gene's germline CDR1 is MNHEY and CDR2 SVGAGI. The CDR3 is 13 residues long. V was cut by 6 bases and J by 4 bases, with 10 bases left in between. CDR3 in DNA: TGTGCCAGCAGGCGGGGTCTGTACAATGAGCAGTTCTTC. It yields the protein CASRRGLYNEQFF.

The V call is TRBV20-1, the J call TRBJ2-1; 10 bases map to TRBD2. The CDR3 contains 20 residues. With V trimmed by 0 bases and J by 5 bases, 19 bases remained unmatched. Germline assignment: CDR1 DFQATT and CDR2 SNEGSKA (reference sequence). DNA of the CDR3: TGCAGTGCTAGAGACGGTCTCCCGACGACTAGCGGGTTGTATCACAATGAGCAGTTCTTC. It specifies CSARDGLPTTSGLYHNEQFF.

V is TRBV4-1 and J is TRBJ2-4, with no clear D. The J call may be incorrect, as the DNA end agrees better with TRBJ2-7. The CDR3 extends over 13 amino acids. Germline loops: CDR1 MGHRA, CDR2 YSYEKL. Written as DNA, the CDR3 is TGCGCCAGCAGCCAAGATACGGATTACGAGCAGTACTTC. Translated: CASSQDTDYEQYF.

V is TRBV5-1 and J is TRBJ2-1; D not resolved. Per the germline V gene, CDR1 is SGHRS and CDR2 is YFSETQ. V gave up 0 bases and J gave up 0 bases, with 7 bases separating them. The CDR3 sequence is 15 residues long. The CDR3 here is CASSLEDTSYNEQFF. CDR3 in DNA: TGCGCCAGCAGCTTGGAAGATACCTCCTACAATGAGCAGTTCTTC.

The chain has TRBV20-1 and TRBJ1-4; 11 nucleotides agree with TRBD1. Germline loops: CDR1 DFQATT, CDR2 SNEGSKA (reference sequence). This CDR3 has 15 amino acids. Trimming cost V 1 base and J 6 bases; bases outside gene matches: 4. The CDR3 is CSARGDRGMDEKLFF. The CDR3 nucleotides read TGCAGTGCTAGAGGGGACAGGGGGATGGATGAAAAACTGTTTTTT.

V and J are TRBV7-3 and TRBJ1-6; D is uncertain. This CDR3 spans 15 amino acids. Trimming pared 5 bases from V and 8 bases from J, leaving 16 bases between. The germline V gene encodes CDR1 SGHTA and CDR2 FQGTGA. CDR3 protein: CASSRRDNRHSPLHF. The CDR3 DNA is TGTGCCAGCAGCCGACGCGATAATCGCCATTCACCCCTCCACTTT.

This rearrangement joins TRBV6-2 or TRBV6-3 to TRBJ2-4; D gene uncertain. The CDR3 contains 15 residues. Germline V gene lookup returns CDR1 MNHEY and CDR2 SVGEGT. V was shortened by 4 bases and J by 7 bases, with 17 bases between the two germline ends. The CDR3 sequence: CASSSAWVPRNIQYF. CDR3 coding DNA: TGTGCCAGCAGTTCCGCCTGGGTCCCGAGGAACATTCAGTACTTC.

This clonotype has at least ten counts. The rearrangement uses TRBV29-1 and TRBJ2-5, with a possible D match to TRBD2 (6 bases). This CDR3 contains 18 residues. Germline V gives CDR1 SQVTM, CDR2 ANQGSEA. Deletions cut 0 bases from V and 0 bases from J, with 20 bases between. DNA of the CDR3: TGCAGCGTTGAAGATAACGCTATGCACACGGGAGACCAAGAGACCCAGTACTTC. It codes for CSVEDNAMHTGDQETQYF.

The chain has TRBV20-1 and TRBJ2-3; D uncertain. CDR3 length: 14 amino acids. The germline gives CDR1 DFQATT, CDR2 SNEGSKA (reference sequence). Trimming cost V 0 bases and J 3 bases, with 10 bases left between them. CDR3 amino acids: CSARDLRATDTQYF. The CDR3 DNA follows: TGCAGTGCTAGAGATCTAAGGGCAACAGATACGCAGTATTTT.

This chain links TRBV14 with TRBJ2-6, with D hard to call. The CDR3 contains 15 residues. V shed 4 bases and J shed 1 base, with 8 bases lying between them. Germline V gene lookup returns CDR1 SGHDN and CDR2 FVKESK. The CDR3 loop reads CASSPIGSGANVLTF. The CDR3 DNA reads TGTGCCAGCAGCCCCATAGGATCTGGGGCCAACGTCCTGACTTTC.